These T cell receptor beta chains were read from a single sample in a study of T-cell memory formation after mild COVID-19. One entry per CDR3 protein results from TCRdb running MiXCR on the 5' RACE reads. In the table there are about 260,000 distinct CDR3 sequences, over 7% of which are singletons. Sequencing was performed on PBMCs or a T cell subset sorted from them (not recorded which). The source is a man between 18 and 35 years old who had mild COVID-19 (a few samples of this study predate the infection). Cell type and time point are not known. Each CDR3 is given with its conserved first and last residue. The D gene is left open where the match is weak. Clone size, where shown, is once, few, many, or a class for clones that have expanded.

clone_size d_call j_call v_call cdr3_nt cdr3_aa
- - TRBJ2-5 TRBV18 TGTGCCAGCTCACAACAAGGCCATCTAGAGACCCAGTACTTC CASSQQGHLETQYF
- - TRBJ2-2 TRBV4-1 TGCGCCAGCAGCCACCGCGCCGGGGAGCTGTTTTTT CASSHRAGELFF
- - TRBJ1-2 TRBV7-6 TGTGCCAGCAGCTTAGTGATAGGAACAGACTATGGCTACACCTTC CASSLVIGTDYGYTF
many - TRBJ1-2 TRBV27 TGTGCCAGCACGAATTACACCGTACCGCGCTATGGCTACACCTTC CASTNYTVPRYGYTF
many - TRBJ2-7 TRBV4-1 TGCGCCAGCAGCCTCACGGTTAACTACGAGCAGTACTTC CASSLTVNYEQYF
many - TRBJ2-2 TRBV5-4 TGTGCCAGCAGCGCAGGGGTGGCCACCGGGGAGCTGTTTTTT CASSAGVATGELFF
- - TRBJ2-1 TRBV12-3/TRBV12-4 TGTGCCAGCAGCCGGAGGGGGGGGCCCTACAATGAGCAGTTCTTC CASSRRGGPYNEQFF
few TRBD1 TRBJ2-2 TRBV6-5 TGTGCCAGCAGATCACAGGGGGTGAAAGCCGGGGAGCTGTTTTTT CASRSQGVKAGELFF
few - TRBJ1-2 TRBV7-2 TGTGCCAGCAGCTTTGGACGGATAAACTATGGCTACACCTTC CASSFGRINYGYTF
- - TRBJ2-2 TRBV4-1 TGCGCCAGCAGTTACGTAAGGCCCGGGGAGCTGTTTTTT CASSYVRPGELFF
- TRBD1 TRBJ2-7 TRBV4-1 TGCGCCAGCAGCCAGGGACAGGGCCACGAGCAGTACTTC CASSQGQGHEQYF
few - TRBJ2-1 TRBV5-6 TGTGCCAGCAGCTTGACCGGACCGCAGTTCTTC CASSLTGPQFF
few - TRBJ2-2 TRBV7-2 TGTGCCAGCAGCCAGCGGGACAGAAACACCGGGGAGCTGTTTTTT CASSQRDRNTGELFF
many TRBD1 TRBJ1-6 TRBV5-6 TGTGCCAGCAGCTCAGCCCCGGGACAGACCTCACCCCTCCACTTT CASSSAPGQTSPLHF
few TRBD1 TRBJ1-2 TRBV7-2 TGTGCCAGCAGCGCAAACTACAGGGGATCAGTCTATGGCTACACCTTC CASSANYRGSVYGYTF
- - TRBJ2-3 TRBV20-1 TGCAGTGCTAGAGATTTTCAGGGTAGACAGAAGGGGCAGTATTTT CSARDFQGRQKGQYF
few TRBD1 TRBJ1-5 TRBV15 TGTGCCACCAGCAGACCAAACCAGGGGGCCAATCAGCCCCAGCATTTT CATSRPNQGANQPQHF
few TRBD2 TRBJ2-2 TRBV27 TGTGCCAGCAGCCGACTAGCGGGGGGGCAGTACACCGGGGAGCTGTTTTTT CASSRLAGGQYTGELFF
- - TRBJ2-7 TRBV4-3 TGCGCCAGCAGCCAGGTGGTGGACAGTTACGAGCAGTACTTC CASSQVVDSYEQYF
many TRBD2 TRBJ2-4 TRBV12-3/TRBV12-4 TGTGCCAGCAGACTCGAAAAGCGGGGGGCACAAATTAGTAAACTAGCCAAAAACATTCAGTACTTC CASRLEKRGAQISKLAKNIQYF
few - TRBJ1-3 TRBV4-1 TGCGCCAGCAGCCAAGAGGAATCGTCGCTCGGGGTGGGCGATTGCACCATATATTTT CASSQEESSLGVGDCTIYF
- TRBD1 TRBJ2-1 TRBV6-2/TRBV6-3 TGTGCCAGCACCTCGGATTCGGACAGGTACAATGAGCAGTTCTTC CASTSDSDRYNEQFF
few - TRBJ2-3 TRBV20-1 TGCAGTGCTAGTAGGCCGGGCCGTTGGGATACGCAGTATTTT CSASRPGRWDTQYF
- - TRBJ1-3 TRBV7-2 TGTGCCAGCAGCTTAGAAGGCAGGGCTGGAAACACCATATATTTT CASSLEGRAGNTIYF